This TCR beta chain was identified in a study of shared clonotypes between healthy human individuals. Deep was the level used in running the assay. As processed by the authors: Filtering differed, since immunoSEQ gave only junction sequences and no quality scores. Using immunoSEQ multiplex PCR, the repertoire was profiled, and TCRdb retains in-frame clones only, with some absent. From that table come the V and J calls and clone size; the DNA was used to work out D and trimming. The table lists about 2 million clones, around 96% of them singletons. Findings and limits, study-wide: The four-donor shared clonotypes exceeded non-shared clonotypes in generation probability, with non-shared ones scoring lower.

Trimming shortened V by 2 bases and J by 2 bases, and 6 bases separated the two germline ends. The germline V gene encodes CDR1 MNHEY and CDR2 SVGAGI. The CDR3 loop spans 13 amino acids. CD8 cells regarded as naive lacked CD45RO, were positively chosen for CCR7, and omitted terminally differentiated effector memory CD45RA+ cells. In the case of this clone: The antigen is not known. This sample also contains other DNA sequences that code for the same CDR3.

Material: naive CD8+ T cells sorted from blood. The chain joins TRBV6-5 to TRBJ1-2, with a possible D match to TRBD1 (5 bases). This clonotype was obtained from a man younger than 35 in good health. The CDR3 DNA reads TGTGCCAGCAGTTACGCAGGGAACTATGGCTACACCTTC. It translates to CASSYAGNYGYTF.